This entry features one T cell receptor beta chain sequence. What it recognizes is unknown. This entry is derived from a study of T cell responses to AZD1222 COVID-19 vaccine. Study details: Pooling of second doses given at about 4 or about 12 weeks was done. General study findings and limits: Among spike-specific TCRs, nearly half reportedly target unmutated variant regions. Baseline seropositivity characterized only six AZD1222 recipients. Clonal diversity may have been underestimated, and the donors were mostly white British, with more females than males.

The CDR3 consists of 15 residues. Trimming removed 4 bases from V and 4 bases from J; junction bases left unmatched: 6. In germline, CDR1 is SGHKS, CDR2 YYEKEE (reference sequence). Here immunoSEQ multiplex PCR was the method, and the copy in TCRdb shows in-frame clones only, minus some. The table lists approximately 97,000 clones, roughly 84% of them singletons. The chain links TRBV5-5 to TRBJ2-1; TRBD1 agrees at 9 bases. The sample here was peripheral blood, taken on day 0 of AZD1222 vaccination. This clonotype was obtained from an adult in good health. The CDR3 is CASSPGQGPYNEQFF. The CDR3 nucleotides are TGTGCCAGCAGCCCGGGACAGGGCCCTTACAATGAGCAGTTCTTC.